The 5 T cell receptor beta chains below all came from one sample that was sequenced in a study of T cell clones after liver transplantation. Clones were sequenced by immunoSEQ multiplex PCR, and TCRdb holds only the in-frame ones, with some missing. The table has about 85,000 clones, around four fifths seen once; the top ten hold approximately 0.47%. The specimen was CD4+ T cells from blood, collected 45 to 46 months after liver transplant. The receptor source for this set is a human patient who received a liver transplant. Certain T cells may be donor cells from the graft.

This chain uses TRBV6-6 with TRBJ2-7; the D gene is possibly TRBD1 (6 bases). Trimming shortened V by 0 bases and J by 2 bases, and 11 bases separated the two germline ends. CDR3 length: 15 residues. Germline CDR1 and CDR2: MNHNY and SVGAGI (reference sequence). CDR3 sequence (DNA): TGTGCCAGCAGTTACTCGATTTACAGGGCCTACGAGCAGTACTTC. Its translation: CASSYSIYRAYEQYF.

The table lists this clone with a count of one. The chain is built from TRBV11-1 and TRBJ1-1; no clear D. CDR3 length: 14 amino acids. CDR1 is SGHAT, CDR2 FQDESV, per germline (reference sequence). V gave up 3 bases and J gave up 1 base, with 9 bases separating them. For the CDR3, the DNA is TGTGCCAGCAGCTTTGGGAGCGCGAACACTGAAGCTTTCTTT. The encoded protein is CASSFGSANTEAFF. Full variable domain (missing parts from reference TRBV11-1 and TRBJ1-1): EAEVAQSPRYKITEKSQAVAFWCDPISGHATLYWYRQILGQGPELLVQFQDESVVDDSQLPKDRFSAERLKGVDSTLKIQPAELGDSAMYLCASSFGSANTEAFFGQGTRLTVV.

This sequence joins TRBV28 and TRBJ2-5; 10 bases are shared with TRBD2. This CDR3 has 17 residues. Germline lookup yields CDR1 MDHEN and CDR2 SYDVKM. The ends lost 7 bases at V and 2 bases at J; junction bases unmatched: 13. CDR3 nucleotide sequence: TGTGCCAGCACGCGACCGGGACTAGCGAACAAACAAGAGACCCAGTACTTC. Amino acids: CASTRPGLANKQETQYF.

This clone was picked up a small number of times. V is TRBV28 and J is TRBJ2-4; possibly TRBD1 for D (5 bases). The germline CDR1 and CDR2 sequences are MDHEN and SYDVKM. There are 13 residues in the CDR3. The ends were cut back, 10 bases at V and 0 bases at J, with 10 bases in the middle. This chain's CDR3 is CAIDDRAKNIQYF. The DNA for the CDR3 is TGTGCCATCGATGACAGAGCCAAAAACATTCAGTACTTC.

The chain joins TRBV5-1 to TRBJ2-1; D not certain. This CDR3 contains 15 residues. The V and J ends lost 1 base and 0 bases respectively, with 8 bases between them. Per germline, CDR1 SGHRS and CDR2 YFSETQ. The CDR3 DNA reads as TGCGCCAGCAGCTTGTGGAGTAGCTCCTACAATGAGCAGTTCTTC. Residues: CASSLWSSSYNEQFF. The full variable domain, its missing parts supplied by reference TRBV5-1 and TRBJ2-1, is KAGVTQTPRYLIKTRGQQVTLSCSPISGHRSVSWYQQTPGQGLQFLFEYFSETQRNKGNFPGRFSGRQFSNSRSEMNVSTLELGDSALYLCASSLWSSSYNEQFFGPGTRLTVL.